Following are 16 T cell receptor beta chains from one sample sequenced in a study of Graves' ophthalmopathy and Graves' hyperthyroidism. From RNA, the CDR3 regions of TCR beta chains were amplified and sequenced. First-round RT-PCR relied on HTBI primers, and a second-round multiplex PCR came next. One entry per CDR3 protein results from TCRdb running MiXCR on the multiplex PCR reads. The profile shows some 1.1 million distinct CDR3 sequences, about two fifths of them singletons. Material: peripheral blood or thyroid tissue (not recorded which). These receptors were obtained from an adult man with Graves' hyperthyroidism.

Points on this clonotype: This is likely a read error, given that the CDR3 carries no conserved phenylalanine or tryptophan at its end. Because the CDR3's place on the DNA is in doubt, the DNA is left out and the CDR3 is given as listed by TCRdb. This chain's CDR3 is CASSLEGQ. The genes are TRBV5-4 and TRBJ2-7; the DNA was not compared with TRBD1, the D call given in the table. 8 amino acids form the CDR3, both terminal residues included. Germline V lookup: CDR1 SGHNT, CDR2 YYREEE (reference sequence).

Concerning this clonotype: It is likely a read error, because the conserved phenylalanine at the end of the CDR3 is missing. V is TRBV25-1 and J is TRBJ2-7; 9 nucleotides match TRBD1. The CDR3 length is 16 residues. V shed 6 bases and J 5 bases; nucleotides not matched to a gene: 14. Germline V gene lookup returns CDR1 MGHDK and CDR2 SYGVNS. The CDR3 protein is CASSNPHVTGGNEQYL. CDR3 nucleotides: TGTGCCAGCAGCAACCCCCACGTGACAGGGGGGAACGAGCAGTACCTC.

J is TRBJ2-2 and V is TRBV7-2; D perhaps matches TRBD1 (6 bases). Germline-derived CDR1 and CDR2 are SGHTA and FQGNSA. The CDR3 contains 18 residues. Trimming took off 5 bases at V and 1 base at J, with 20 bases between the two ends. The CDR3 sequence is CASSQREQGGGNTGELFF. CDR3 in DNA: TGTGCCAGCAGCCAAAGGGAACAGGGTGGCGGGAACACCGGGGAGCTGTTTTTT. Based on the CDR3 plus reference TRBV7-2 and TRBJ2-2, the full variable domain is GAGVSQSPSNKVTEKGKDVELRCDPISGHTALYWYRQSLGQGLEFLIYFQGNSAPDKSGLPSDRFSAERTGGSVSTLTIQRTQQEDSAVYLCASSQREQGGGNTGELFFGEGSRLTVL.

This sequence joins TRBV2 and TRBJ1-1, with a weak D call TRBD1 (5 bases). Germline-derived CDR1 and CDR2 are SNHLY and FYNNEI. Trimming left V 8 bases short and J 5 bases short, with 24 bases between. The CDR3 is 16 residues long. The DNA for the CDR3 is TGTGCCAGCCGAACGGGAAGGGGCCAAAGTGGTACTGAAGCTTTCTTT. The encoded protein is CASRTGRGQSGTEAFF.

This clonotype was counted only a few times. The rearrangement joins TRBV9 to TRBJ2-7, with TRBD2 matching over 15 bases. J was trimmed by 1 base and V by 4 bases; bases with no gene match: 6. Germline loops: CDR1 SGDLS, CDR2 YYNGEE. The CDR3 covers 17 residues. CDR3 residues: CASSKGLAGGLSYEQYF. CDR3 DNA: TGTGCCAGCAGCAAGGGACTAGCGGGAGGCCTTTCCTACGAGCAGTACTTC.

In this sample, this clonotype turned up once. The chain combines TRBV20-1 with TRBJ1-5, with D maybe TRBD1 (6 bases). With 6 bases removed from V and 1 base from J, the gap between germline ends came to 13 bases. The CDR3 has 14 residues. CDR1 and CDR2 from the germline V gene are DFQATT and SNEGSKA (reference sequence). This chain's CDR3 is CSARWGRSNQPQHF. For the CDR3, the DNA is TGCAGTGCCCGTTGGGGGCGAAGCAATCAGCCCCAGCATTTT.

The gene calls are TRBV5-6 and TRBJ1-5; perhaps TRBD1 as D (6 bases). CDR1 and CDR2 from the germline V gene are SGHDT and YYEEEE. The ends were cut back, 1 base at V and 4 bases at J, with 12 bases in the middle. The CDR3 spans 15 residues. The CDR3 reads CASSLRRGGNQPQHF. CDR3 sequence (DNA): TGTGCCAGCAGCTTGCGCCGAGGGGGGAATCAGCCCCAGCATTTT. Supplemented by reference TRBV5-6 and TRBJ1-5, the full variable domain reads DAGVTQSPTHLIKTRGQQVTLRCSPKSGHDTVSWYQQALGQGPQFIFQYYEEEERQRGNFPDRFSGHQFPNYSSELNVNALLLGDSALYLCASSLRRGGNQPQHFGDGTRLSIL.

The rearrangement joins TRBV29-1 to TRBJ1-1; TRBD1 matches at 9 bases. Unmatched junction bases numbered 4, after V lost 4 bases and J lost 4 bases. From germline, CDR1 is SQVTM and CDR2 ANQGSEA. This CDR3 has 13 amino acids. The CDR3 DNA reads as TGCAGCGTTGTTACAGGGGGCGTCACTGAAGCTTTCTTT. Amino acids: CSVVTGGVTEAFF.

This clonotype was counted ten times or more. The J gene is TRBJ1-5, the V gene TRBV13; D possibly corresponds to TRBD1 (6 bases). The germline V and J ends were trimmed by 5 bases and 7 bases, with 15 bases remaining between them. The CDR3 has 14 amino acids. CDR1 and CDR2 (germline): PRHDT, FYEKMQ (reference sequence). CDR3 in amino acids: CASSPRPGDQPQHF. DNA for the CDR3: TGTGCCAGCAGCCCCAGGCCAGGGGACCAGCCCCAGCATTTT.

This chain joins TRBV10-3 and TRBJ1-2; TRBD1 might be the D (5 bases). V was shortened by 6 bases and J by 8 bases, with 16 bases between the two germline ends. The CDR3 runs to 13 residues. The germline gives CDR1 ENHRY, CDR2 SYGVKD. CDR3 sequence (DNA): TGTGCCATCAGCGGAGACGGGGCGGTGGGCTACACCTTC. Protein product: CAISGDGAVGYTF.

The sample holds one count of this clonotype. The chain carries TRBV19 and TRBJ1-2; D may be TRBD1 (5 bases). The CDR3 is made up of 15 amino acids. Looked up from germline, CDR1 is LNHDA and CDR2 is SQIVND (reference sequence). V dropped 11 bases and J dropped 8 bases, with 27 bases sitting between them. The CDR3 DNA reads TGTGCCGCAGACAGTAGCCTCTGGGCAGGTGGCGGCTACACCTTC. Encoded protein: CAADSSLWAGGGYTF. Complete variable domain (other parts from reference TRBV19 and TRBJ1-2): DGGITQSPKYLFRKEGQNVTLSCEQNLNHDAMYWYRQDPGQGLRLIYYSQIVNDFQKGDIAEGYSVSREKKESFPLTVTSAQKNPTAFYLCAADSSLWAGGGYTFGSGTRLTVV.

In its sample, this clonotype was seen once. V is TRBV10-3 and J is TRBJ2-3, with D possibly matching TRBD2 (5 bases). This CDR3 is built from 15 residues. Per the germline V gene, CDR1 is ENHRY and CDR2 is SYGVKD. Trimming left V 0 bases short and J 4 bases short, with 11 bases between. For the CDR3, the DNA is TGTGCCATCAGTGAGTCCCTAGCACAAGCAGATACGCAGTATTTT. This translates into CAISESLAQADTQYF.

This clonotype came up many times. The chain carries TRBV6-5 and TRBJ1-2; D is uncertain. Between the trimmed V and J ends, which lost 0 bases and 3 bases, there was a span of 11 bases. The CDR3 consists of 15 residues. The germline V gene has CDR1 MNHEY and CDR2 SVGAGI. The CDR3 is CASSYSMAGDYGYTF. The CDR3 DNA sequence: TGTGCCAGCAGTTACTCGATGGCGGGTGACTATGGCTACACCTTC.

This clonotype was found a few times. One end of the junction fails to match germline, which may point to a read error. The chain has TRBV10-3 and TRBJ2-7, with 7 bases aligning to TRBD2. Germline lookup yields CDR1 ENHRY and CDR2 SYGVKD. The CDR3 has 11 amino acids. CDR3 in amino acids: CASSISGKQYF. The CDR3, as DNA: TGTGCCAGCAGTATAAGCGGGAAGCAGTACTTC.

As concerns this clonotype: The junction differs from germline at one of its ends, possibly a read error. This rearrangement joins TRBV4-1 to TRBJ2-2; 12 bases match TRBD2. The CDR3 length is 17 residues. Germline CDR1 reads MGHRA; CDR2 reads YSYEKL. The CDR3 is CASSQTSGRTNTGELYF. DNA of the CDR3: TGCGCCAGCAGCCAAACTAGCGGGAGGACAAACACCGGGGAGCTGTACTTC.

There are many counts of this clonotype. This chain connects TRBV19 to TRBJ1-5; 8 nucleotides align to TRBD1. The CDR3 consists of 15 residues. In germline, CDR1 is LNHDA, CDR2 SQIVND (reference sequence). The V gene end was trimmed by 6 bases and the J gene end by 6 bases; junction bases not matched to a gene: 10. DNA of the CDR3: TGTGCCAGTAGAAATCAGCGACAGGGGAGTCAGCCCCAGCATTTT. This codes for CASRNQRQGSQPQHF.